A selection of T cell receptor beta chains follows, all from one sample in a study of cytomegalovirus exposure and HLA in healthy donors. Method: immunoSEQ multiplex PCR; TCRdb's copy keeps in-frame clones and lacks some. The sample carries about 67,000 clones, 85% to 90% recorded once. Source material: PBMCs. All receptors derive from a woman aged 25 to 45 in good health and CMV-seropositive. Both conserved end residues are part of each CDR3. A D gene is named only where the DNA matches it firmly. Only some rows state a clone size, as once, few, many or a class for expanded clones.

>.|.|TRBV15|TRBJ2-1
TGTGCCACCAGCATATTAGGGCCGGCGGGTGAGCAGTTCTTC
CATSILGPAGEQFF
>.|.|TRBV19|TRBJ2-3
TGTGCCAGTAGTGGACCGGGGACTTCGGGTCCCCTAGATACGCAGTATTTT
CASSGPGTSGPLDTQYF
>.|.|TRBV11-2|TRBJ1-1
TGTGCCAGCAGCTTGGGGAGGGAATCGGCTTTGAACACTGAAGCTTTCTTT
CASSLGRESALNTEAFF
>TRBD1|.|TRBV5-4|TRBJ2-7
TGTGCCAGCAGCTCCTGGGACAGGGCGCACGAGCAGTACTTC
CASSSWDRAHEQYF
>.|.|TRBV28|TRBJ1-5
TGTGCCAGCAGTCATTTTAAGTGGGGGCGCGGTCAGCCCCAGCATTTT
CASSHFKWGRGQPQHF
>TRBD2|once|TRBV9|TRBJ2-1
TGTGCCAGCGGTGTCCAAAGCGGGAGTGGATACAATGAGCAGTTCTTC
CASGVQSGSGYNEQFF
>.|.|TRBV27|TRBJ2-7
TGTGCCAGCAGTCCCTCCCGGGGTCACGAGCAGTACTTC
CASSPSRGHEQYF
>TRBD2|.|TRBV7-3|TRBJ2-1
TGTGCCAGCAGCTTACCGCCTAGCGGGAATGAGCAGTTCTTC
CASSLPPSGNEQFF
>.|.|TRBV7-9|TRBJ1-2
TGTGCCAGCAGCTCCTCAGGGTCTTATGGCTACACCTTC
CASSSSGSYGYTF
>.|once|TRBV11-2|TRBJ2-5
TGTGCCAGCAGCCGTTCTGAGGGAGAGACCCAGTACTTC
CASSRSEGETQYF
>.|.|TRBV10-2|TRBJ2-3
TGCGCCAGCAGTGAGCCGGGGGGCTCGGGGCCGATCCCTTACACAGATACGCAGTATTTT
CASSEPGGSGPIPYTDTQYF
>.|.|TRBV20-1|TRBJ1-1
TGCAGTGCTAGCCTACCCCCTGAAGCTTTCTTT
CSASLPPEAFF
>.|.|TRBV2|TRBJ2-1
TGTGCCAGCAGTGCAACAGGGTCACAGTTCTTC
CASSATGSQFF
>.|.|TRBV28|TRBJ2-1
TGTGCCAGCAGTTCCTCCGGGAGCTCCTACAATGAGCAGTTCTTC
CASSSSGSSYNEQFF
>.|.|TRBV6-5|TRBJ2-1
TGTGCCAGCAGTTACTCGCCTACCCTCAATGAGCAGTTCTTC
CASSYSPTLNEQFF
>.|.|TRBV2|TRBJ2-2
TGTGCCAGCATCGGGGAGCGGAGTACCGGGGAGCTGTTTTTT
CASIGERSTGELFF
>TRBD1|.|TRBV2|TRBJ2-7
TGTGCCAGCAGTGCGGACAGGTCCTACGAGCAGTACTTC
CASSADRSYEQYF
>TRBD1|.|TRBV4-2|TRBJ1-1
TGTGCCAGCAGCCCAGAGGACAGGGAAGGCACTGAAGCTTTCTTT
CASSPEDREGTEAFF
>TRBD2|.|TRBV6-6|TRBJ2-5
TGTGCCAGCAGGAACCCGGGACTAGCTCCAGAGACCCAGTACTTC
CASRNPGLAPETQYF
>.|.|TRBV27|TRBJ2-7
TGTGCCAGCAGCGGGAGCTACGAGCAGTACTTC
CASSGSYEQYF
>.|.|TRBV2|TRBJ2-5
TGTGCCGGAACGAGGTCCGGGGAGACCCAGTACTTC
CAGTRSGETQYF
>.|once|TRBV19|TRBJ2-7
TGTGCCAGTAGTATGAGTGGCTACGAGCAGTACTTC
CASSMSGYEQYF
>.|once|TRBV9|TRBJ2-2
TGTGCCAGCAGCTCCTGGGGCCCGAACACCGGGGAGCTGTTTTTT
CASSSWGPNTGELFF
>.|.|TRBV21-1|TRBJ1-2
TGTGCCAGCAGCGACCAACAGGTTCGCTTAGGGTATGGCTACACCTTC
CASSDQQVRLGYGYTF
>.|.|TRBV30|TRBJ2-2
TGTGCCTGGAGTGTACCACAAGCGAACACCGGGGAGCTGTTTTTT
CAWSVPQANTGELFF
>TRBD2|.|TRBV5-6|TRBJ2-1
TGTGCCAGCAGCTTGGGGCCCCACAGCGGGAACTGGTACAATGAGCAGTTCTTC
CASSLGPHSGNWYNEQFF
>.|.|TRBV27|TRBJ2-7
TGTGCCAGCAGTTTAGGAGACTCCTACGAGCAGTACTTC
CASSLGDSYEQYF
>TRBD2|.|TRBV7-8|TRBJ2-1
TGTGCCAGCAGACCCCGGGGTGGGCGGGAGGGCTACAATGAGCAGTTCTTC
CASRPRGGREGYNEQFF
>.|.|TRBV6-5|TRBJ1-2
TGTGCCAGCACCTACGCGGGGAGCTACACCTTC
CASTYAGSYTF
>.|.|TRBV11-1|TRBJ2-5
TGTGCCAGCAGCCCGAGGTCCCCCTCTAGGGGGAAGACCCAGTACTTC
CASSPRSPSRGKTQYF
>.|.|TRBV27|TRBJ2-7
TGCGCCAGCAGTCCTGGACTCTCGCCTTCCTACGAGCAGTACTTC
CASSPGLSPSYEQYF
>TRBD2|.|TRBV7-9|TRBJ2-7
TGTGCCAGCAGCTTCCATAGCGGGATCAGACTGGTATACGAGCAGTACTTC
CASSFHSGIRLVYEQYF